This note documents a single TCR beta chain sequence. The data were obtained in a study of blood T cell repertoires in COVID-19. Study-level background: Researchers got acute and convalescent COVID-19 samples from the United States, Italy and Spain. From T cells, B-cell-depleted T cells, or PBMCs came the material, which was cDNA or gDNA.

After removal of 6 bases from V and 3 bases from J, the junction contained 5 bases not matched to a gene. Germline V gene lookup returns CDR1 MNHEY and CDR2 SMNVEV (reference sequence). The CDR3 length is 15 residues. In the source study's methods: Reference gene primer amplification in the assay estimated nucleated cell counts. Libraries were prepared by immunoSEQ multiplex PCR; TCRdb keeps only in-frame clonotypes and omits some of them. D and trimming come from the DNA, and the V and J calls and clone size come from that table. The sample lists 360,000 or so clones, around 87% occurring once. The V call is TRBV27, the J call TRBJ2-1, with 10 bases that match TRBD2. The origin of this receptor is a man younger than 35 with active or convalescent COVID-19. What was sequenced was peripheral blood. Written as DNA, the CDR3 is TGTGCCAGCAGCCCCGGACTAGCGGTCTACAATGAGCAGTTCTTC. Its translation: CASSPGLAVYNEQFF.